This is a list of T cell receptor beta chains from one sample in a study of blood T cell repertoires in COVID-19. TCRdb's table, derived via immunoSEQ multiplex PCR, lists solely in-frame clones and lacks some. The sample records 300,000 to 350,000 clones, around 90% being singletons. The source material was peripheral blood. Every receptor here comes from a man aged 18 to 29 with active or convalescent COVID-19. Both conserved end residues are trimmed from each CDR3. The D gene is left open where the match is weak.

TRBV7-8	TRBJ2-3	.	ASSFYQAGEATDTQY
TRBV7-9	TRBJ1-4	.	ASSLFQIATNEKLF
TRBV2	TRBJ2-2	TRBD2	ASNSERGPPSGELF
TRBV19	TRBJ2-1	TRBD2	ASSIAGGSYNEQF
TRBV24-1	TRBJ2-2	TRBD2	ATSEAGGAGELF
TRBV18	TRBJ2-3	TRBD2	ASSLGAGGPTDTQY
TRBV7-8	TRBJ1-1	.	ASSLARQRGGDTEAF
TRBV5-5	TRBJ2-7	TRBD1	ASILRPGQGAGEQY
TRBV9	TRBJ2-5	TRBD1	ASSVVGTGFQETQY
TRBV24-1	TRBJ2-1	TRBD2	ATSDPGLAGDNEQF
TRBV28	TRBJ2-5	TRBD1	ASGTGVQETQY
TRBV11-2	TRBJ1-2	.	ASSLERAGGYT
TRBV9	TRBJ2-2	.	ASSRPMDSTNTGELF
TRBV7-8	TRBJ1-5	.	ASSFQPGSNQPQH
TRBV6-2/TRBV6-3	TRBJ1-2	.	ASSYLGDDYGYT
TRBV19	TRBJ2-7	.	ASSIVEGYEQY
TRBV4-1	TRBJ1-2	TRBD1	ASSQGQLDYGYT
TRBV2	TRBJ2-7	.	ASSVRIYRSYEQY
TRBV28	TRBJ1-6	.	ASKLPGRPLH
TRBV7-9	TRBJ1-1	TRBD1	ASSLDRGRTEAF
TRBV15	TRBJ2-1	.	ATSRDEVEGSSYNEQF
TRBV5-1	TRBJ1-1	.	ASSLGWGDTLNTEAF
TRBV10-3	TRBJ2-3	TRBD2	AISESVSGGTSTDTQY
TRBV27	TRBJ2-7	TRBD2	ASSLTGTRAGAIEQY
TRBV4-1	TRBJ2-5	.	ASSQAGFETQY
TRBV2	TRBJ1-3	.	ASSPTDRLPSGNTIY
TRBV28	TRBJ1-4	TRBD1	ASSEPGQGEKLF